One and the same sample provided the 16 T cell receptor beta chains below, sequenced in a study of blood T cell repertoires in COVID-19. TCRdb's table, derived via immunoSEQ multiplex PCR, lists solely in-frame clones and lacks some. The sample lists about 140,000 clones; over 80% were seen once. The sample was PBMCs or T cells enriched from blood (not recorded which). The receptors were sampled from a man between 65 and 79 years old who had been exposed to COVID-19.

In its sample, this clone was seen a few times. The gene calls are TRBV30 and TRBJ1-1; D uncertain. The CDR3 length is 13 residues. The germline V and J ends were trimmed by 4 bases and 5 bases, with 14 bases remaining between them. Germline V CDR1 and CDR2: GTSNPN, SVGIG (reference sequence). The CDR3 here is CAWNLGVRTEAFF. CDR3 DNA: TGTGCCTGGAATCTTGGTGTCAGGACTGAAGCTTTCTTT.

This clone appeared a single time. V is TRBV6-5 and J is TRBJ1-1; 11 nucleotides agree with TRBD1. Germline CDR1 and CDR2: MNHEY and SVGAGI. The V gene end was trimmed by 2 bases and the J gene end by 4 bases; junction bases not matched to a gene: 6. The CDR3 loop spans 16 amino acids. CDR3 sequence (DNA): TGTGCCAGCAGTTACCGTAGGACAGGGGGCTCCACTGAAGCTTTCTTT. As protein: CASSYRRTGGSTEAFF.

The chain combines TRBV19 with TRBJ1-1; weak D call: TRBD1 (5 bases). The CDR3 extends over 15 amino acids. The germline V gene encodes CDR1 LNHDA and CDR2 SQIVND (reference sequence). V was trimmed by 4 bases and J by 4 bases, leaving 16 bases between them. CDR3 region: CASSKGLTVSTEAFF. The DNA of the CDR3 is TGTGCCAGTAGTAAGGGGCTAACAGTTAGCACTGAAGCTTTCTTT. The complete variable domain, with remaining parts taken from reference TRBV19 and TRBJ1-1, reads DGGITQSPKYLFRKEGQNVTLSCEQNLNHDAMYWYRQDPGQGLRLIYYSQIVNDFQKGDIAEGYSVSREKKESFPLTVTSAQKNPTAFYLCASSKGLTVSTEAFFGQGTRLTVV.

The rearrangement joins TRBV28 to TRBJ1-5; D is perhaps TRBD1 (6 bases). Germline V gives CDR1 MDHEN, CDR2 SYDVKM. Trimming took off 2 bases at V and 2 bases at J, with 13 bases between the two ends. CDR3 size: 16 residues. Written as DNA, the CDR3 is TGTGCCAGCAGTTTACCCTTAGGGGGAGGCAATCAGCCCCAGCATTTT. It codes for CASSLPLGGGNQPQHF.

This chain joins TRBV19 and TRBJ1-5, with D possibly TRBD1 on 6 matching bases. This CDR3 region has 18 residues. V lost 0 bases, J lost 4 bases, and 19 bases lay in between. Germline V gene data show CDR1 as LNHDA and CDR2 as SQIVND (reference sequence). DNA for the CDR3: TGTGCCAGTAGTATAGATCTATGGGGGCAGGATCTTAATCAGCCCCAGCATTTT. This gives the protein CASSIDLWGQDLNQPQHF.

V and J are TRBV7-9 and TRBJ1-2; tentative D call: TRBD1 (5 bases). Trimming removed 2 bases at V and 0 bases at J, with 10 bases between. The CDR3 runs 15 residues. Germline V gene data show CDR1 as SEHNR and CDR2 as FQNEAQ (reference sequence). The CDR3 nucleotides are TGTGCCAGCAGCTTAAAGACAGCCTCTAACTATGGCTACACCTTC. Its protein product is CASSLKTASNYGYTF.

The chain is built from TRBV3-1 (or the pseudogene TRBV3-2) and TRBJ2-1, with TRBD2 matching 10 bases. The germline gives CDR1 LGHDT, CDR2 YNNKEL (reference sequence). With 0 bases clipped from V and 6 bases from J, the junction kept 2 bases outside the gene matches. CDR3 length: 15 residues. CDR3 in DNA: TGTGCCAGCAGCCAAGATCCTAGCGGGAGCAATGAGCAGTTCTTC. This codes for CASSQDPSGSNEQFF.

The chain joins TRBV4-1 to TRBJ2-3; D not resolved. Trimming took off 0 bases at V and 6 bases at J, with 19 bases between the two ends. CDR1 MGHRA and CDR2 YSYEKL come from the germline V gene. The CDR3 is 17 amino acids. CDR3: CASSQDPPLYSRDTQYF. The CDR3 DNA follows: TGCGCCAGCAGCCAAGATCCCCCACTGTACTCTCGGGATACGCAGTATTTT.

The CDR3 bases are TGTGCCAGTAGTATGAGGTCCAAGGTGAATGAGCAGTTCTTC. This codes for CASSMRSKVNEQFF. V usage is TRBV19 and J usage is TRBJ2-1; the D is unclear. From germline, CDR1 is LNHDA and CDR2 SQIVND (reference sequence). There are 14 residues in the CDR3. Deletions cut 3 bases from V and 7 bases from J, with 13 bases between.

This sequence joins TRBV2 and TRBJ1-5, with 10 nucleotides matching TRBD1. The ends lost 5 bases at V and 7 bases at J; junction bases unmatched: 5. From germline, CDR1 is SNHLY and CDR2 FYNNEI. The CDR3 consists of 14 residues. As DNA, the CDR3 is TGTGCCAGCAGTCCCCCGGACAGGGGGCAGCCCCAGCATTTT. It encodes CASSPPDRGQPQHF.

The V and J genes are TRBV25-1 and TRBJ1-4, with TRBD1 as a possible D gene (6 bases). The V gene's germline CDR1 is MGHDK and CDR2 SYGVNS. Trimming pared 6 bases from V and 8 bases from J, leaving 16 bases between. This CDR3 comprises 14 residues. The CDR3 sequence is CASRQTGPREKLFF. The CDR3 DNA is TGTGCCAGCAGACAGACAGGACCCCGGGAAAAACTGTTTTTT.

The gene calls are TRBV19 and TRBJ1-2; D is undetermined. Germline CDR1 and CDR2: LNHDA and SQIVND (reference sequence). There are 13 residues in the CDR3. V was trimmed by 3 bases and J by 4 bases, leaving 9 bases between them. This chain's CDR3 is CASSMSISYGYTF. The CDR3 DNA is TGTGCCAGTAGTATGTCTATAAGCTATGGCTACACCTTC.

V usage is TRBV27 and J usage is TRBJ1-2; D is perhaps TRBD1 (5 bases). Trimming took off 2 bases at V and 3 bases at J, with 10 bases between the two ends. Germline V gene lookup returns CDR1 MNHEY and CDR2 SMNVEV (reference sequence). This CDR3 spans 14 amino acids. The DNA for the CDR3 is TGTGCCAGCAGTTTAGTCCAGGGCGACTATGGCTACACCTTC. Translation gives CASSLVQGDYGYTF.

V and J are TRBV10-3 and TRBJ2-2; D not resolved. Looked up from germline, CDR1 is ENHRY and CDR2 is SYGVKD. V dropped 4 bases and J dropped 6 bases, with 15 bases sitting between them. CDR3 length: 15 residues. CDR3 nucleotides: TGTGCCATCAGTGTCGGGTCAATACGCGCCGGGGAGCTGTTTTTT. Translation: CAISVGSIRAGELFF.

V is TRBV6-5 and J is TRBJ2-2, with D uncertain. The V and J ends lost 8 bases and 1 base respectively, with 5 bases between them. CDR3 size: 12 residues. Germline CDR1 and CDR2: MNHEY and SVGAGI. CDR3 in amino acids: CASRRNTGELFF. The CDR3 DNA sequence: TGTGCCAGCCGTAGGAACACCGGGGAGCTGTTTTTT.

This clone was seen more than once but under ten times. This chain uses TRBV18 with TRBJ1-2; 9 bases agree with TRBD1. The CDR3 consists of 15 residues. Losses at the gene ends were 3 bases for V and 5 bases for J; bases not matched to a gene: 7. CDR1 and CDR2 (germline): KGHSH, LQKENI. The CDR3 DNA is TGTGCCAGCTCACCGGGGACAGGGTCAGCGTATGGCTACACCTTC. Its translation: CASSPGTGSAYGYTF.